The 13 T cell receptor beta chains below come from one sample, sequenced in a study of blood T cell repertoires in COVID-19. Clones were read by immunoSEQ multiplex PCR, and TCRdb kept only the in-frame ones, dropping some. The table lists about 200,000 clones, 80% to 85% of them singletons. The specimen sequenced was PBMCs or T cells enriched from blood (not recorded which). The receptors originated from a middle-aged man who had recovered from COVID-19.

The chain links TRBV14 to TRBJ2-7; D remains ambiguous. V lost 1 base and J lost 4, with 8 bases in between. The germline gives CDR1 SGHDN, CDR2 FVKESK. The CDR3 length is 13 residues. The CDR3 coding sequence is TGTGCCAGCAGCCAAGGACACCTTTACGAGCAGTACTTC. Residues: CASSQGHLYEQYF.

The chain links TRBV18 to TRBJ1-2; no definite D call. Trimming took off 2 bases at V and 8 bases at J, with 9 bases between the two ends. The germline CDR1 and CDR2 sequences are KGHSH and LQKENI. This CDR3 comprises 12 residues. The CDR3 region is CASSPGLWGYTF. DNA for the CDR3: TGTGCCAGCTCACCAGGACTTTGGGGCTACACCTTC.

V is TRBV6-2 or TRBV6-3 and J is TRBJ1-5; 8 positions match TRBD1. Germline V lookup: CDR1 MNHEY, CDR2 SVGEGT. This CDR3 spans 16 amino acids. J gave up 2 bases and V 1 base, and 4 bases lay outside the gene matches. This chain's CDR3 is CASSYYVTGGNQPQHF. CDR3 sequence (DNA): TGTGCCAGCAGTTACTACGTGACAGGGGGCAATCAGCCCCAGCATTTT.

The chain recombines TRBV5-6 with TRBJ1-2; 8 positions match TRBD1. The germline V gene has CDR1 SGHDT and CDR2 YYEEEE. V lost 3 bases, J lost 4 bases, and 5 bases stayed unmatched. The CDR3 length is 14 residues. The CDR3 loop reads CASSSRTGSYGYTF. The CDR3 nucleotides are TGTGCCAGCAGCTCCCGGACAGGGAGCTATGGCTACACCTTC.

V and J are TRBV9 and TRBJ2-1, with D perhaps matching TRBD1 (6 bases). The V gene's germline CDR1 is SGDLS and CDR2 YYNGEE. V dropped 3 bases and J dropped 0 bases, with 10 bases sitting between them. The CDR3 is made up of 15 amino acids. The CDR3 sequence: CASSGDTGSYNEQFF. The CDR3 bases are TGTGCCAGCAGCGGGGACACCGGCTCCTACAATGAGCAGTTCTTC.

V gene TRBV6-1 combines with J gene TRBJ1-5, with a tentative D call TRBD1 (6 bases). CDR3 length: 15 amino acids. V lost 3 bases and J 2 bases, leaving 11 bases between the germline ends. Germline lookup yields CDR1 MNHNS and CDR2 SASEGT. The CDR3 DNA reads TGTGCCAGCAGTGATCGGGGACAACGCAATCAGCCCCAGCATTTT. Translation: CASSDRGQRNQPQHF.

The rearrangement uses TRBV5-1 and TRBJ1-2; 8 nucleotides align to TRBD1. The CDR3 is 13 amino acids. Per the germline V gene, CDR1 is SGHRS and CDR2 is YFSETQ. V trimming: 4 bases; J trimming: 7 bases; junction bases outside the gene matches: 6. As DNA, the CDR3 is TGCGCCAGCAGCATCGGACAGGGCGGTGGCTACACCTTC. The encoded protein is CASSIGQGGGYTF.

CDR3 in amino acids: CASSQVMEGSYEQYF. The CDR3 bases are TGTGCCAGCAGCCAAGTCATGGAGGGCTCCTACGAGCAGTACTTC. This sequence joins TRBV3-1 (or the pseudogene TRBV3-2) and TRBJ2-7; D may be TRBD2 (6 bases). Trimming took 1 base from V and 0 from J, leaving 10 bases between them. In germline, CDR1 is LGHDT, CDR2 YNNKEL (reference sequence). This CDR3 has 15 amino acids.

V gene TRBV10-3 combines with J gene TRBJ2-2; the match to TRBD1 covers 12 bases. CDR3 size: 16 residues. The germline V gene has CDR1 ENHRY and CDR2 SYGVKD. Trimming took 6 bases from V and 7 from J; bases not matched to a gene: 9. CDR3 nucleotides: TGTGCCATCAGGCCGGGACAGGGGGCGCGAGACGGGGAGCTGTTTTTT. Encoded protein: CAIRPGQGARDGELFF.

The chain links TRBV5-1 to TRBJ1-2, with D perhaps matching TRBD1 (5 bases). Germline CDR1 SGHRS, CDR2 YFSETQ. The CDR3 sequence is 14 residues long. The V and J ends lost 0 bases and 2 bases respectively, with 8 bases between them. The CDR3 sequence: CASSLAAGNYGYTF. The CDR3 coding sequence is TGCGCCAGCAGCTTGGCCGCAGGGAACTATGGCTACACCTTC.

As DNA, the CDR3 is TGTGCCACAGCGCTTAGGAGCTCCTACGAGCAGTACTTC. It specifies CATALRSSYEQYF. The chain links TRBV19 to TRBJ2-7; no clear D. The V and J ends lost 10 bases and 0 bases respectively, with 13 bases between them. In germline, CDR1 is LNHDA, CDR2 SQIVND (reference sequence). The CDR3 totals 13 residues.

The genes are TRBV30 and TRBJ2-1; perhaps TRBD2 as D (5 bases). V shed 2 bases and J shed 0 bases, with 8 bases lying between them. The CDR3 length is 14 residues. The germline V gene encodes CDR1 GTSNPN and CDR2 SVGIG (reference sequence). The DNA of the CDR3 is TGTGCCTGGAGTCTCCTAGCCTCCTACAATGAGCAGTTCTTC. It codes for CAWSLLASYNEQFF.

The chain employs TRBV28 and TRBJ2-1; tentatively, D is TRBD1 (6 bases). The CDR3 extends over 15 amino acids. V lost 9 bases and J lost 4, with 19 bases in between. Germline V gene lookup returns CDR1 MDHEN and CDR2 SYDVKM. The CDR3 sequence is CASQRTDREYNEQFF. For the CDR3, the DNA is TGTGCCAGTCAACGGACGGACAGAGAGTACAATGAGCAGTTCTTC. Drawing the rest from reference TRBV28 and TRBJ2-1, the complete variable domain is DVKVTQSSRYLVKRTGEKVFLECVQDMDHENMFWYRQDPGLGLRLIYFSYDVKMKEKGDIPEGYSVSREKKERFSLILESASTNQTSMYLCASQRTDREYNEQFFGPGTRLTVL.